These 5 T cell receptor beta chains share one sample of origin, sequenced in a study of tumor and adjacent non-tumor tissue in lung cancer. No cell sorting was done before RNA was extracted from the tissue. The normal lung tissue was taken more than 3 cm from the tumor edge. Three rounds of nested PCR, following a modified ARM-PCR protocol, produced the TCRbeta library. TCRdb fed the multiplex PCR reads into MiXCR, producing one record per CDR3 protein. The data show about 86,000 distinct CDR3 sequences, under 80% seen once. Source material: distant non-tumor lung tissue. The receptors stem from a woman aged 45-65 years with non-small cell lung cancer.

V gene TRBV6-1 combines with J gene TRBJ2-6, with D perhaps assigned TRBD1 or TRBD2 (6 bases each). Trimming removed 1 base at V and 13 bases at J, with 23 bases between. Germline V gene lookup returns CDR1 MNHNS and CDR2 SASEGT. The length of the CDR3 is 17 residues. CDR3 sequence reads: CASSEVGGGVGDNVLTF. CDR3 nucleotides: TGTGCCAGCAGTGAAGTAGGAGGGGGTGTTGGGGACAATGTCCTGACTTTC.

In the case of this clonotype: A much larger clone lies one base from this, so it may be a read error. This chain joins TRBV11-2 and TRBJ1-1; no definite D call. The length of the CDR3 is 15 residues. Germline CDR1 and CDR2: SGHAT and FQNNGV. The ends were cut back, 5 bases at V and 7 bases at J, with 20 bases in the middle. The CDR3 nucleotides read TGTGCCAGCAGCGCCTCACTGGGGAGAGACAATGAAGCTTTCTTT. Translated: CASSASLGRDNEAFF.

V gene TRBV29-1 combines with J gene TRBJ2-7, with 7 bases aligning to TRBD2. The V and J ends lost 4 bases and 10 bases, in that order; junction bases with no gene match: 13. CDR3 length equals 13 residues. Germline values: CDR1 SQVTM, CDR2 ANQGSEA. CDR3 amino acids: CSVAAGEGIDQYF. DNA for the CDR3: TGCAGCGTTGCGGCGGGAGAGGGGATAGATCAGTACTTC.

The chain recombines TRBV29-1 with TRBJ2-2; no clear D gene. Germline-derived CDR1 and CDR2 are SQVTM and ANQGSEA. This CDR3 region has 18 residues. Trimming removed 0 bases from V and 6 bases from J, with 23 bases in between. CDR3 DNA: TGCAGCGTTGAAGATGAAGTAAATAGCAGGAGTTTTCCCGGGGAGCTGTTTTTT. Translating gives CSVEDEVNSRSFPGELFF.

Concerning this clonotype itself: No conserved phenylalanine or tryptophan is present at the end of the CDR3, so a read error is the likely explanation. The rearrangement joins TRBV11-2 to TRBJ2-3, with D maybe TRBD1 (6 bases). Per germline, CDR1 SGHAT and CDR2 FQNNGV. V was clipped by 11 bases and J by 7 bases, with 25 bases between them. The CDR3 has 15 residues. The CDR3 DNA follows: TGTGCCGGCAACTTAGGACCCCCAGGGGACCATACGCAGTATTTA. Its translation: CAGNLGPPGDHTQYL.